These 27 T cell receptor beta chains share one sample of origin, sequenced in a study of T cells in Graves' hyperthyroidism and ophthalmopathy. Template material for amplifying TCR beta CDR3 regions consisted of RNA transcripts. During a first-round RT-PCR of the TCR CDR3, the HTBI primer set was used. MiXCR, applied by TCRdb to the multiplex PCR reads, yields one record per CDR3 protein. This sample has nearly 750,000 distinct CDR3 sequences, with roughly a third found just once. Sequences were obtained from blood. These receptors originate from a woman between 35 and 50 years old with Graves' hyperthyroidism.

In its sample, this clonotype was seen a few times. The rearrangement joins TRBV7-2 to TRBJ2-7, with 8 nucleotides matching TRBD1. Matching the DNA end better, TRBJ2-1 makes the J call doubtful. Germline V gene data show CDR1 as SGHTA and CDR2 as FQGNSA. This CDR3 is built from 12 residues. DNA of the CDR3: TGTGCCAGCAGCCCGGACAGGGATGAGCAGTTCTTC. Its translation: CASSPDRDEQFF.

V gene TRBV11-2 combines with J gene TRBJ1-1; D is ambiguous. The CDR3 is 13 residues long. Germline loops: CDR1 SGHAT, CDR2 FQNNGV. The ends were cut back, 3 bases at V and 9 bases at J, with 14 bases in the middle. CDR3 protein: CASSFTAAPKAFF. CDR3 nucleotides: TGTGCCAGCAGCTTTACAGCGGCCCCTAAAGCTTTCTTT. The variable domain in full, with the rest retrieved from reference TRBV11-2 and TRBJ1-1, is EAGVAQSPRYKIIEKRQSVAFWCNPISGHATLYWYQQILGQGPKLLIQFQNNGVVDDSQLPKDRFSAERLKGVDSTLKIQPAKLEDSAVYLCASSFTAAPKAFFGQGTRLTVV.

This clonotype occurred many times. The CDR3 coding sequence is TGCAGCGTCAGCCACGACAGTGGAACCATATATTTT. Its translation is CSVSHDSGTIYF. V is TRBV29-1 and J is TRBJ1-3; perhaps TRBD1 as D (5 bases). CDR1 and CDR2 (germline): SQVTM, ANQGSEA. The CDR3 sequence is 12 residues long. Trimming pared 6 bases from V and 10 bases from J, leaving 16 bases between. The full variable domain, completed using reference TRBV29-1 and TRBJ1-3, is SAVISQKPSRDICQRGTSLTIQCQVDSQVTMMFWYRQQPGQSLTLIATANQGSEATYESGFVIDKFPISRPNLTFSTLTVSNMSPEDSSIYLCSVSHDSGTIYFGEGSWLTVV.

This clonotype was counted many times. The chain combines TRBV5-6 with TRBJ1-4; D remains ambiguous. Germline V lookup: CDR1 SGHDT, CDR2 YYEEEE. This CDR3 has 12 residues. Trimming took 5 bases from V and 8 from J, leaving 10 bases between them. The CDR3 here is CASSGTDEKLFF. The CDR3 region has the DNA TGTGCCAGCAGTGGAACAGACGAAAAACTGTTTTTT.

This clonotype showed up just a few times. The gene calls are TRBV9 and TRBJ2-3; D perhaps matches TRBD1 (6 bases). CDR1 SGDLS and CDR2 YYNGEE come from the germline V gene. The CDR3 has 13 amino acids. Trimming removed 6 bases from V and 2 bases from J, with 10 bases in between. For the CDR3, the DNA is TGTGCCAGCATGGGGGCCTACACAGATACGCAGTATTTT. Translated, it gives CASMGAYTDTQYF.

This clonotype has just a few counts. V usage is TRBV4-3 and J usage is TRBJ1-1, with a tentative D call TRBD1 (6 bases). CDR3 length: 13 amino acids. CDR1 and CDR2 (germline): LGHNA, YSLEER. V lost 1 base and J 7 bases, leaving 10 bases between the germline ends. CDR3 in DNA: TGCGCCAGCAGCCAAGCTGGAGGGGGTGAAGCTTTCTTT. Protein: CASSQAGGGEAFF.

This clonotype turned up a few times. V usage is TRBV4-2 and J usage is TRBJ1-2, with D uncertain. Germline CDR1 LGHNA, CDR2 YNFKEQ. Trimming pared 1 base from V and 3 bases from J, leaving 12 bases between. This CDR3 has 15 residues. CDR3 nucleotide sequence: TGTGCCAGCAGCCAAGGTCTTGGGGATCACTATGGCTACACCTTC. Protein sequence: CASSQGLGDHYGYTF.

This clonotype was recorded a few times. CDR3 amino acids: CASKDSFYEQYF. CDR3 sequence (DNA): TGTGCCAGCAAGGACAGTTTCTACGAGCAGTACTTC. The rearrangement joins TRBV7-9 to TRBJ2-7, with D possibly matching TRBD1 (6 bases). The CDR3 spans 12 residues. V was trimmed by 7 bases and J by 3 bases, leaving 10 bases between them. Germline CDR1 is SEHNR and CDR2 is FQNEAQ (reference sequence).

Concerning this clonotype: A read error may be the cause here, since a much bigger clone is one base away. The CDR3 loop is CASTIKTGGNTEASF. In DNA form, the CDR3 reads TGTGCCAGCACCATCAAGACAGGTGGGAACACTGAAGCTTCCTTT. The chain recombines TRBV11-2 with TRBJ1-1; a possible D gene is TRBD1 (6 bases). The CDR3 has 15 residues. In germline, CDR1 is SGHAT, CDR2 FQNNGV.

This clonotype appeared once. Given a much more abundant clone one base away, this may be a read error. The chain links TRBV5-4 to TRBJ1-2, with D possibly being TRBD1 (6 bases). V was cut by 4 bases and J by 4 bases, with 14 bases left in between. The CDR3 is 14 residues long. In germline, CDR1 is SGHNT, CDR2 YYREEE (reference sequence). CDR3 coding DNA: TGTGCCAGCAGCCTATGGACAGCGGGCTATGGCTACACCTTC. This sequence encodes CASSLWTAGYGYTF.

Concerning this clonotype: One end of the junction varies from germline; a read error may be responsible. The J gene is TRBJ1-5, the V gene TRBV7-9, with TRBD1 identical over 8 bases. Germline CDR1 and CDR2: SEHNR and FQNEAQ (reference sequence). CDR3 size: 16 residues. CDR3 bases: TGTACCAGCAGCCCGACCGGGACAGGTCTCGATCAGCCCCAGCATTTT. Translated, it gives CTSSPTGTGLDQPQHF.

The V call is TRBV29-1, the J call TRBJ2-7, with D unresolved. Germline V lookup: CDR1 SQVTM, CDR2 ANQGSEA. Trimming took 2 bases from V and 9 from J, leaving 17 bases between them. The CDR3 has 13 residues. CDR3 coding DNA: TGCAGCGTTGAAACGCCTTTCAGAGGTGGGCAGTACTTC. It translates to CSVETPFRGGQYF.

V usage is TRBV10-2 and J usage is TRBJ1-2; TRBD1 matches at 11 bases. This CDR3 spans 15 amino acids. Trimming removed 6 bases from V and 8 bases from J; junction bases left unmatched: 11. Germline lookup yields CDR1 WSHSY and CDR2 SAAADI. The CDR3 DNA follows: TGCGCCAGCAGCCTCGGACAGGGGGCGGGTAGAGGCTACACCTTC. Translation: CASSLGQGAGRGYTF.

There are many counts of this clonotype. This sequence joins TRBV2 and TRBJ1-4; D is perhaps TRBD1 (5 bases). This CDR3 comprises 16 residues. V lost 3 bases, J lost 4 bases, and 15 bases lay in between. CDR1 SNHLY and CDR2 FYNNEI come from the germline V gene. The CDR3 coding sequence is TGTGCCAGCAGTGAGGGGAGACAGATGGTTAATGAAAAACTGTTTTTT. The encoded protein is CASSEGRQMVNEKLFF. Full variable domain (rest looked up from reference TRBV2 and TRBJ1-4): EPEVTQTPSHQVTQMGQEVILRCVPISNHLYFYWYRQILGQKVEFLVSFYNNEISEKSEIFDDQFSVERPDGSNFTLKIRSTKLEDSAMYFCASSEGRQMVNEKLFFGSGTQLSVL.

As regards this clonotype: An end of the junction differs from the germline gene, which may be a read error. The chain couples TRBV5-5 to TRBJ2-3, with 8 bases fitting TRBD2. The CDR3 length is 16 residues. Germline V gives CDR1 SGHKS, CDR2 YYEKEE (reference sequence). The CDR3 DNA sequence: TGCGCCAGCAGCCCGAACGCCCAGCGGGGGATAGATACGCAGTATTTT. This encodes CASSPNAQRGIDTQYF. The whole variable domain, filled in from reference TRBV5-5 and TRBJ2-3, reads DAGVTQSPTHLIKTRGQQVTLRCSPISGHKSVSWYQQVLGQGPQFIFQYYEKEERGRGNFPDRFSARQFPNYSSELNVNALLLGDSALYLCASSPNAQRGIDTQYFGPGTRLTVL.

The CDR3 DNA sequence: TGTGCCTTGACAGGGGCGAACACTGAAGCTTTCTTT. As protein: CALTGANTEAFF. V usage is TRBV7-2 and J usage is TRBJ1-1; 8 bases map to TRBD1. The CDR3 runs 12 residues. With V trimmed by 11 bases and J by 1 base, 3 bases remained unmatched. Germline CDR1 is SGHTA and CDR2 is FQGNSA.

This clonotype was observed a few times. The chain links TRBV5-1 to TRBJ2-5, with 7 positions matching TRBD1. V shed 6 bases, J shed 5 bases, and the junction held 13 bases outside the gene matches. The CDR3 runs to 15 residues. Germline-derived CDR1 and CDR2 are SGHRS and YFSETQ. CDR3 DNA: TGCGCCAGCAACTTCGGAGACAGGGTAGGCGAGACCCAGTACTTC. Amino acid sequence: CASNFGDRVGETQYF.

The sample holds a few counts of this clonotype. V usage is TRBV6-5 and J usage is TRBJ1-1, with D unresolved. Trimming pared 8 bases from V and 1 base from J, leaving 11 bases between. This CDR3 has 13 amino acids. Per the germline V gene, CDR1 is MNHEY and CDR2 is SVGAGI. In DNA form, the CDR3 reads TGTGCCAGCTGTAGTAGGAGGAACACTGAAGCTTTCTTT. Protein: CASCSRRNTEAFF.

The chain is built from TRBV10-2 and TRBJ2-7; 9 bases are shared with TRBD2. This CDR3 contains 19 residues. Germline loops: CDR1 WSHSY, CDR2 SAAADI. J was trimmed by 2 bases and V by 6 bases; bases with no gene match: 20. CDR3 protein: CASSRVGLAGFWGPYEQYF. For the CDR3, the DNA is TGCGCCAGCAGCCGGGTGGGGCTAGCGGGATTTTGGGGCCCCTACGAGCAGTACTTC.

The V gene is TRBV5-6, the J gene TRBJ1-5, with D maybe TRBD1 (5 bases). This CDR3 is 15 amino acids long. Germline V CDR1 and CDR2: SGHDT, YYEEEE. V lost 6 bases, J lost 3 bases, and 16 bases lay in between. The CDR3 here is CASTYGGGNNQPQHF. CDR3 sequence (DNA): TGTGCCAGCACCTATGGCGGGGGGAACAATCAGCCCCAGCATTTT.

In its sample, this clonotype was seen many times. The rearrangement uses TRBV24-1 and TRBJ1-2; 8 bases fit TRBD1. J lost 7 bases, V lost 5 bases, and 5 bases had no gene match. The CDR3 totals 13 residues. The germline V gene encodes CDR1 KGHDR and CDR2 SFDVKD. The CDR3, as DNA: TGTGCCACCAGTGTTGGGACAGGCGGTGGCTACACCTTC. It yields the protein CATSVGTGGGYTF.

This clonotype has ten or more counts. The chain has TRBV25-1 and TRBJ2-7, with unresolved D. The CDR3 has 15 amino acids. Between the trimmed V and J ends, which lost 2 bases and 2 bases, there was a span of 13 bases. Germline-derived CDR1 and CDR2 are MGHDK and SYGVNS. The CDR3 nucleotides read TGTGCCAGCAGTGAAATTGGGAAGGGAACCTACGAGCAGTACTTC. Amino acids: CASSEIGKGTYEQYF.

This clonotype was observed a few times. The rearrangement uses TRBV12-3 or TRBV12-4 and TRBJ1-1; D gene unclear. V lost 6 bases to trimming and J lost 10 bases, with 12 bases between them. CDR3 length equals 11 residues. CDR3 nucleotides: TGTGCCAGCAGCTCCCAGGTTGGAGCTTTCTTT. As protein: CASSSQVGAFF.

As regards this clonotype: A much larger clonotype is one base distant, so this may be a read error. The CDR3, as DNA: TGTGCCAGCAGCGTAGACTTTGGCGGCGAGCAGCACTTC. Its protein product is CASSVDFGGEQHF. The chain couples TRBV9 to TRBJ2-7; D gene unclear. Germline V gene sequence: CDR1 SGDLS, CDR2 YYNGEE. The CDR3 is 13 residues long.

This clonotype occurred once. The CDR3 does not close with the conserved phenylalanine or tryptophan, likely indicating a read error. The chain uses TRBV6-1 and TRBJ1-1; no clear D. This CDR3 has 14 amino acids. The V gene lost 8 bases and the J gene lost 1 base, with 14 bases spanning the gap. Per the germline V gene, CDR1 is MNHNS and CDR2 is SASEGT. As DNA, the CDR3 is TGTGCCAGCTCCGGTCTTATAGGGAACACTGAAGCTTTCTCT. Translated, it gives CASSGLIGNTEAFS.

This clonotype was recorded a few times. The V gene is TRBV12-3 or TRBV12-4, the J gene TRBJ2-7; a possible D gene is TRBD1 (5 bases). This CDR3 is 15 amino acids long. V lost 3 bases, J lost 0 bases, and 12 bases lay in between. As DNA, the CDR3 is TGTGCCAGCAGTTTCGGACAATCAAACTCCTACGAGCAGTACTTC. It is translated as CASSFGQSNSYEQYF.

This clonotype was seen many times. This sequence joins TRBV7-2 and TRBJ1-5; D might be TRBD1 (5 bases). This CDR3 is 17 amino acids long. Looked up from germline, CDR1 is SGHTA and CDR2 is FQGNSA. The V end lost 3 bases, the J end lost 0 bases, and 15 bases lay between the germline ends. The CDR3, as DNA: TGTGCCAGCAGCTTCTCCGTGGGACTTTATAGCAATCAGCCCCAGCATTTT. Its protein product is CASSFSVGLYSNQPQHF.